There are a few counts of the clone carrying this T cell receptor beta chain. Sorted inputs of about 20,000 to 1,000,000 cells, with 10%, 30% or 50% RNA, yielded naive CD8 libraries. Sorting selected naive CD8 T cells with a CD8+CD4-CCR7+CD45RA+ phenotype. This entry comes from a study of molecular identifiers for immune sequencing clone quantification. Previously reported methods and listed TCR primers produced the bulk TCR libraries. TCRdb re-derived calls from the PCR reads in MiXCR, one entry per CDR3 protein. The table shows some 590,000 distinct CDR3 sequences, with roughly 27% occurring only once. This CDR3 has 14 residues. Germline-derived CDR1 and CDR2 are MNHEY and SVGEGT. V dropped 8 bases and J dropped 3 bases, with 17 bases sitting between them.

The chain combines TRBV6-2 or TRBV6-3 with TRBJ2-7; the D gene is possibly TRBD2 (5 bases). The material sequenced was naive CD8+ T cells from blood, with Jurkat cell RNA spiked in. Indicated subset: FACS-sorted CD8+CD4-CCR7+CD45RA+ naive T cells. The receptor was derived from a human donor in good health. Some libraries in this study had Jurkat cell RNA spiked in. For the CDR3, the DNA is TGTGCCAGCCGGGCCTGGGGAGAGGACTACGAGCAGTACTTC. Its protein is CASRAWGEDYEQYF.